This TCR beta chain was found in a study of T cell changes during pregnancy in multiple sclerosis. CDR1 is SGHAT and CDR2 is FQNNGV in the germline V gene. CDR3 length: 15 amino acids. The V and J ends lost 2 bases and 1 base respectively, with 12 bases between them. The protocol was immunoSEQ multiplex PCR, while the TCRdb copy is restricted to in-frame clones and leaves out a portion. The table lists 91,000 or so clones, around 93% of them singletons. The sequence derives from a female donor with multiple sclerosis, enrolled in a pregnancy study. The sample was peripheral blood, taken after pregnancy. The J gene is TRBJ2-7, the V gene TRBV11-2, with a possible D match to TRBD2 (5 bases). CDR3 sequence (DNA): TGTGCCAGCAGCTTAAGGGAGAGGAAGTCCTACGAGCAGTACTTC. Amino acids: CASSLRERKSYEQYF.